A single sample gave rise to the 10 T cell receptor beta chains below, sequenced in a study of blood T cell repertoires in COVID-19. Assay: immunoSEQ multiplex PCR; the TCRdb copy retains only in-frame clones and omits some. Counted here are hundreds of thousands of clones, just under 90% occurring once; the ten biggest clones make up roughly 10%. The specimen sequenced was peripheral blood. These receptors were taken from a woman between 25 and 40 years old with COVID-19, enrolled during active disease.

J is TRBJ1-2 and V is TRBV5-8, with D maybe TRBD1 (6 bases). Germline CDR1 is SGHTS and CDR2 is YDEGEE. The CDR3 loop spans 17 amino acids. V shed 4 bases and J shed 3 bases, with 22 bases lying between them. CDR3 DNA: TGTGCCAGCAGCCCCCCGGCCAGGGGCCCAATATACTATGGCTACACCTTC. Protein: CASSPPARGPIYYGYTF.

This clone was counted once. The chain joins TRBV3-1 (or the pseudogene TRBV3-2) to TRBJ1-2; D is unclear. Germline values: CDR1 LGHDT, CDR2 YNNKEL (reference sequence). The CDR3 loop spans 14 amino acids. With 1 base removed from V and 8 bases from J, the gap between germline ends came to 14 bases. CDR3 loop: CASSQVADYGGYTF. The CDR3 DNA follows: TGTGCCAGCAGCCAAGTCGCTGACTATGGAGGCTACACCTTC.

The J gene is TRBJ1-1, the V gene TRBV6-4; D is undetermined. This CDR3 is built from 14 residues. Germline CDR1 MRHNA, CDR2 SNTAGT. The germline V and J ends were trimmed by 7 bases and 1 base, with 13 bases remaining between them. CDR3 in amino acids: CASILTTSNTEAFF. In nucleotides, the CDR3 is TGTGCCAGCATTCTGACTACCTCGAACACTGAAGCTTTCTTT.

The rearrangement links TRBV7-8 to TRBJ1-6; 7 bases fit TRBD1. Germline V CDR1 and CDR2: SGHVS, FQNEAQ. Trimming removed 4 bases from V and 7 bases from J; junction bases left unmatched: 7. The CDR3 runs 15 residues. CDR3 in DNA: TGTGCCAGCAGCTCCACAGGGGTAAGGAATTCACCCCTCCACTTT. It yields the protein CASSSTGVRNSPLHF.

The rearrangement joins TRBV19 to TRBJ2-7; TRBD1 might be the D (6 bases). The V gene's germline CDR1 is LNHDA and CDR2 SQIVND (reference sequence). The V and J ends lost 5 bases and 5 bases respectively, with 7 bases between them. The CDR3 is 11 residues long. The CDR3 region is CASSWGHEQYF. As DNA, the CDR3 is TGTGCCAGTAGTTGGGGGCACGAGCAGTACTTC.

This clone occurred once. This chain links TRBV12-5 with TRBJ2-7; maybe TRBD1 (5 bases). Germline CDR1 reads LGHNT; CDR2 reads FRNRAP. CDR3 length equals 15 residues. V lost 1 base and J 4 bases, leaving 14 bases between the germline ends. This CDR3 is CASGLGRQLKYEQYF. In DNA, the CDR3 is TGTGCTAGTGGTTTGGGTCGACAGCTTAAGTACGAGCAGTACTTC.

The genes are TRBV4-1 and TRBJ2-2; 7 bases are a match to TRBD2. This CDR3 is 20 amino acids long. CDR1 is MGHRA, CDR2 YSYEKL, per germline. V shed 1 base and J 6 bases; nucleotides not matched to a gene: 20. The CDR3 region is CASSQAPRGAAGRDPGELFF. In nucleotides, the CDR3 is TGCGCCAGCAGCCAAGCCCCTCGCGGCGCGGCAGGGAGGGATCCCGGGGAGCTGTTTTTT.

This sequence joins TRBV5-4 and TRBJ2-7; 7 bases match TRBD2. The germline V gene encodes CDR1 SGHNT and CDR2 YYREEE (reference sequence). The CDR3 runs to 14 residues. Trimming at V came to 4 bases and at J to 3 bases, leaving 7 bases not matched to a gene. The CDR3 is CASSPGGVDYEQYF. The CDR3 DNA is TGTGCCAGCAGCCCTGGGGGGGTCGACTACGAGCAGTACTTC.

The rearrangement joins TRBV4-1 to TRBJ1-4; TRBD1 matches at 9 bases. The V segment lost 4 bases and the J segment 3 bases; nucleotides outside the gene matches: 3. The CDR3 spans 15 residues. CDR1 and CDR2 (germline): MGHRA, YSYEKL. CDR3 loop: CASSRRQGANEKLFF. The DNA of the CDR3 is TGCGCCAGCAGCCGCCGACAGGGGGCTAATGAAAAACTGTTTTTT.

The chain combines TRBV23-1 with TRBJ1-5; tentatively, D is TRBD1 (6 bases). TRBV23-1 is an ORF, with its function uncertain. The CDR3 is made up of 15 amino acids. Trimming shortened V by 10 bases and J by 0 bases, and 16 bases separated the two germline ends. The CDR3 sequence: CANRRGHYSNQPQHF. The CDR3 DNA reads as TGCGCCAACCGCCGGGGACACTATAGCAATCAGCCCCAGCATTTT.